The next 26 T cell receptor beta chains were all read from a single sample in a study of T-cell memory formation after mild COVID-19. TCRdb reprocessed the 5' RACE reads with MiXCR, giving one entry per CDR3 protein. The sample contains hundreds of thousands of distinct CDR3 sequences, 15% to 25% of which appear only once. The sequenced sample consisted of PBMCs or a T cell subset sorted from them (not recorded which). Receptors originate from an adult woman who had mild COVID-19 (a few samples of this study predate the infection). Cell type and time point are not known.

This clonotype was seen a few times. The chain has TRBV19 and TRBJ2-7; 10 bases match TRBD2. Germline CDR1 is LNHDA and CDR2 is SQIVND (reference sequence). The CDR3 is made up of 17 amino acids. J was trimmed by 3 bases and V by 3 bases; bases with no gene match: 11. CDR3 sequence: CASSIRGLAGDYYEQYF. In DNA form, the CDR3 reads TGTGCCAGTAGTATTCGGGGGCTAGCGGGAGATTACTACGAGCAGTACTTC.

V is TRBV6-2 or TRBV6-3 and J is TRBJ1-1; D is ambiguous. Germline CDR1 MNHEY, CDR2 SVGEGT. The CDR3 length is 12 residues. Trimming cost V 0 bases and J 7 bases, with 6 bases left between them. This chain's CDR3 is CASSYSIGEAFF. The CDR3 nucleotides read TGTGCCAGCAGTTACTCAATCGGTGAAGCTTTCTTT.

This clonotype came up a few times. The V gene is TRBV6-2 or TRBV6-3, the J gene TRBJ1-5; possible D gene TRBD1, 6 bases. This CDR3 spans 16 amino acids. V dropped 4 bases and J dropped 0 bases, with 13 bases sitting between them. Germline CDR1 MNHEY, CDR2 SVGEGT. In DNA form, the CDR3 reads TGTGCCAGCAGTTGGGGGGGGGGCCATAGCAATCAGCCCCAGCATTTT. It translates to CASSWGGGHSNQPQHF.

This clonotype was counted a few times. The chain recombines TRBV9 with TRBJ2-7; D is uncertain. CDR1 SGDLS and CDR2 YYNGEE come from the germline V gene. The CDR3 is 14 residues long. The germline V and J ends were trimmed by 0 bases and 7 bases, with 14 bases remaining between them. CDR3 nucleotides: TGTGCCAGCAGCGTAGGAAATGCCGCTGGGGAGCAGTACTTC. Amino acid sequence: CASSVGNAAGEQYF.

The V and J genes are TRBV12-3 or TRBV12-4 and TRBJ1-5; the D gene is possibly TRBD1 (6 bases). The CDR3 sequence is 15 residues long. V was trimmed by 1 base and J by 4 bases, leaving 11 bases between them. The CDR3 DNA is TGTGCCAGCAGTTTAGATCAGGGGAGGAATCAGCCCCAGCATTTT. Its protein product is CASSLDQGRNQPQHF.

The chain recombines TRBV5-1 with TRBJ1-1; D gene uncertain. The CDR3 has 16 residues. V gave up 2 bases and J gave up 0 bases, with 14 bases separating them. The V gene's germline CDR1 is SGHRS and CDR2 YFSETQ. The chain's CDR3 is CASSLGGRSVNTEAFF. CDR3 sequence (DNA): TGCGCCAGCAGCTTAGGCGGGCGGAGTGTGAACACTGAAGCTTTCTTT.

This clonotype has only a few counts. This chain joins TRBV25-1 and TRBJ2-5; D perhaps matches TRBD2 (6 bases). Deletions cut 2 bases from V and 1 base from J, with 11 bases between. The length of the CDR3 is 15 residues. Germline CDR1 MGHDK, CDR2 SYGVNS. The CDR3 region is CASSERRDFQETQYF. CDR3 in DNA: TGTGCCAGCAGTGAAAGGAGGGACTTCCAAGAGACCCAGTACTTC.

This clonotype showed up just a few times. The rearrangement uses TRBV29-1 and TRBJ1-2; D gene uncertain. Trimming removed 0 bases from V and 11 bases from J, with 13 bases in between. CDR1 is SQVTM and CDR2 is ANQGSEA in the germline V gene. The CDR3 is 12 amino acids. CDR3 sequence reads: CSVEDQDPGYTF. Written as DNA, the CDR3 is TGCAGCGTTGAAGACCAAGATCCGGGTTACACCTTC.

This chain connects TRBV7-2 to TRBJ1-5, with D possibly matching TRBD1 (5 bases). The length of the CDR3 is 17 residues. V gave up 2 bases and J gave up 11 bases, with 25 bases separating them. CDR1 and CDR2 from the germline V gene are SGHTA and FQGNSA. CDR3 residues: CASSLTSVRDYVGTQHF. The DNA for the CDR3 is TGTGCCAGCAGCTTAACTAGTGTCAGGGACTACGTAGGTACCCAGCATTTT.

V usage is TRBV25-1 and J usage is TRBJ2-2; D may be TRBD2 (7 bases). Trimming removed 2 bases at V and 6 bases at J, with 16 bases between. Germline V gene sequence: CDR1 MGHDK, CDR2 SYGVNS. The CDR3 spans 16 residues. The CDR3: CASSELGKGGPGELFF. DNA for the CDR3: TGTGCCAGCAGTGAACTGGGGAAGGGGGGGCCCGGGGAGCTGTTTTTT.

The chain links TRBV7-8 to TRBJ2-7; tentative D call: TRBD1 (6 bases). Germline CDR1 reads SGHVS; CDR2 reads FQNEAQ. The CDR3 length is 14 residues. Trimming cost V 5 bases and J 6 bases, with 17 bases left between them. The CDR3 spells CASSPGAGVREQYF. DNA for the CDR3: TGTGCCAGCAGCCCAGGGGCCGGGGTTCGCGAGCAGTACTTC.

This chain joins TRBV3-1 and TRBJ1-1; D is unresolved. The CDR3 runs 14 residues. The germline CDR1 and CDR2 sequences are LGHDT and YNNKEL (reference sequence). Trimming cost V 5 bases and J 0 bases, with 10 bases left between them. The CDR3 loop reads CASSDQYMNTEAFF. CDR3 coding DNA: TGTGCCAGCAGCGACCAGTACATGAACACTGAAGCTTTCTTT.

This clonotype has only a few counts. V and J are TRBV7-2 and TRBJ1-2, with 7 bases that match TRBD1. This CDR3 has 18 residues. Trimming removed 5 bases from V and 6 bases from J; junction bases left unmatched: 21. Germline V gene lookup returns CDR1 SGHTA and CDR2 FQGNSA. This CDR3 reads CASSPIYTRTGEGDGYTF. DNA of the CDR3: TGTGCCAGCAGCCCAATCTACACCCGGACAGGTGAAGGGGATGGCTACACCTTC.

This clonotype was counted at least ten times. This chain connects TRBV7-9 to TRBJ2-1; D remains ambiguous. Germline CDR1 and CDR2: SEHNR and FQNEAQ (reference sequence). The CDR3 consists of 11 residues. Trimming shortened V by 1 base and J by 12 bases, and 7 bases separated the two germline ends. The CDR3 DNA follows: TGTGCCAGCAGCTTAGTGGAGAGGCAGTTCTTC. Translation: CASSLVERQFF. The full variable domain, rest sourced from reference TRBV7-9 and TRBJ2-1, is DTGVSQNPRHKITKRGQNVTFRCDPISEHNRLYWYRQTLGQGPEFLTYFQNEAQLEKSRLLSDRFSAERPKGSFSTLEIQRTEQGDSAMYLCASSLVERQFFGPGTRLTVL.

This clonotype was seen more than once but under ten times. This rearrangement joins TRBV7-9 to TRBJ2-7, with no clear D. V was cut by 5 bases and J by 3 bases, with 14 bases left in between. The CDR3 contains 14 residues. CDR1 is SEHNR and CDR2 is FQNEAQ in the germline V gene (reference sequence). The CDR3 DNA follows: TGTGCCAGCAGCGACGGTAGGGCAGGCTACGAGCAGTACTTC. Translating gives CASSDGRAGYEQYF.

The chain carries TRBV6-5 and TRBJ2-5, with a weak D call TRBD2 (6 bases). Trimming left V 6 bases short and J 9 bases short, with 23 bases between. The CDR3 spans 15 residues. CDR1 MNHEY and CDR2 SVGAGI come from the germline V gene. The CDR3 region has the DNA TGTGCCAGCAGCCGATACGGACCCGCCCGCGGGGCCCAGTACTTC. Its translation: CASSRYGPARGAQYF.

As DNA, the CDR3 is TGCAGTGCTAGTCACACGGAAGGTGGCTACACCTTC. Its protein product is CSASHTEGGYTF. V usage is TRBV20-1 and J usage is TRBJ1-2; D unclear. Trimming took off 3 bases at V and 7 bases at J, with 12 bases between the two ends. The CDR3 extends over 12 amino acids. Germline CDR1 reads DFQATT; CDR2 reads SNEGSKA (reference sequence).

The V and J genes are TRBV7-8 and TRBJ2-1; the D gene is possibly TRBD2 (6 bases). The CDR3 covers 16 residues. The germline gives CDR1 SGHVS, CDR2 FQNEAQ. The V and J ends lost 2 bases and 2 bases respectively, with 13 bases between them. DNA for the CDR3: TGTGCCAGCAGCTTAAGTTTTCCGGGGGCCTACAATGAGCAGTTCTTC. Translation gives CASSLSFPGAYNEQFF.

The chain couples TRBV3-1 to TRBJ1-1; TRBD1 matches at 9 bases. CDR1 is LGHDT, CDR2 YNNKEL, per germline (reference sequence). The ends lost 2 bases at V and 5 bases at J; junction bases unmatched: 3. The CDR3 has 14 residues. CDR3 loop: CASSQTGGETEAFF. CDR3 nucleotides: TGTGCCAGCAGCCAAACAGGGGGCGAAACTGAAGCTTTCTTT.

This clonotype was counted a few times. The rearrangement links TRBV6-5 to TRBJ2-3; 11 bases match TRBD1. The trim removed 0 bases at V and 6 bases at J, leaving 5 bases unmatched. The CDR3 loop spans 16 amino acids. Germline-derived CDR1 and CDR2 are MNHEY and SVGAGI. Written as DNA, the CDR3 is TGTGCCAGCAGTTACTCGGACAGGGGGCATAGGGATACGCAGTATTTT. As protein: CASSYSDRGHRDTQYF.

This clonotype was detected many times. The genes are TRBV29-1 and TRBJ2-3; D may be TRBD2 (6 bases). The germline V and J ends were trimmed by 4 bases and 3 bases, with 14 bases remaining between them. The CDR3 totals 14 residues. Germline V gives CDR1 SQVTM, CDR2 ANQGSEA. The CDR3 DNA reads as TGCAGCGTTGGGTATGGGGGGAGTACAGATACGCAGTATTTT. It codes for CSVGYGGSTDTQYF.

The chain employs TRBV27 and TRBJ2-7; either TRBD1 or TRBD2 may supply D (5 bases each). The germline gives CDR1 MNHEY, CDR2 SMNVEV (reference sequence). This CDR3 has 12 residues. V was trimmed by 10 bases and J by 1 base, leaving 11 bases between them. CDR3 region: CATRDGSYEQYF. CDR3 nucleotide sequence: TGTGCCACCAGGGACGGATCCTACGAGCAGTACTTC.

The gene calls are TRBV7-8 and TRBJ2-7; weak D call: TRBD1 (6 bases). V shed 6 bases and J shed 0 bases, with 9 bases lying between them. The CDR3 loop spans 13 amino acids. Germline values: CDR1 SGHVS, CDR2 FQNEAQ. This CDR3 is CASRHRDSYEQYF. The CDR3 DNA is TGTGCCAGCAGACACAGGGACTCCTACGAGCAGTACTTC.

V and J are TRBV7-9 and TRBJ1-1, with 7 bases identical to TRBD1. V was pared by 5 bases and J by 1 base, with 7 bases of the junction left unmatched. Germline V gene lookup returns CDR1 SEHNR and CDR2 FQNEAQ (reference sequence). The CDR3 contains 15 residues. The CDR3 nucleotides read TGTGCCAGCAGCGAACCGGGACAGACGAACACTGAAGCTTTCTTT. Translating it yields CASSEPGQTNTEAFF.

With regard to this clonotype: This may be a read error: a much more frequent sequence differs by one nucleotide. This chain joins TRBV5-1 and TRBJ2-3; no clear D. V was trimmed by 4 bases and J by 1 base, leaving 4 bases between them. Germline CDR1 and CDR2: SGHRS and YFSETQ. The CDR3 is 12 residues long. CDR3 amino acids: CASSAGTDTQYF. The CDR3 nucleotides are TGCGCCAGCAGCGCGGGCACAGATACGCAGTATTTT.

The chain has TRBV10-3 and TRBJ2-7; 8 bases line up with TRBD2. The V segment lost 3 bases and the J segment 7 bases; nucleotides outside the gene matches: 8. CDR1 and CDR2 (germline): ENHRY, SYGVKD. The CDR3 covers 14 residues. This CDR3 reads CAISDSGGPGEQYF. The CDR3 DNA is TGTGCCATCAGTGATTCGGGGGGGCCTGGAGAGCAGTACTTC.